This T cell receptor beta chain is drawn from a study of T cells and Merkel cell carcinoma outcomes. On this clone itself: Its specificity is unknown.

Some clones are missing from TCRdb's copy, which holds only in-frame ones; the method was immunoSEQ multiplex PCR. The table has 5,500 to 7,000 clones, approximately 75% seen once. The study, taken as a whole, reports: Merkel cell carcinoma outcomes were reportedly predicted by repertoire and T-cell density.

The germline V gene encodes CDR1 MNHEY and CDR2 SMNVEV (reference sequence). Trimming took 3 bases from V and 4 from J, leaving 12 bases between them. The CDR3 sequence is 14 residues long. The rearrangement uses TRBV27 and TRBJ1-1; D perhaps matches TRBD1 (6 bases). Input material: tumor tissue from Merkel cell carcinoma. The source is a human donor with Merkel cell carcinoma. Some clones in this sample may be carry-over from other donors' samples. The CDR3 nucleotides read TGTGCCAGCAGTTTCTACAGGGAGGGCACTGAAGCTTTCTTT. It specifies CASSFYREGTEAFF.